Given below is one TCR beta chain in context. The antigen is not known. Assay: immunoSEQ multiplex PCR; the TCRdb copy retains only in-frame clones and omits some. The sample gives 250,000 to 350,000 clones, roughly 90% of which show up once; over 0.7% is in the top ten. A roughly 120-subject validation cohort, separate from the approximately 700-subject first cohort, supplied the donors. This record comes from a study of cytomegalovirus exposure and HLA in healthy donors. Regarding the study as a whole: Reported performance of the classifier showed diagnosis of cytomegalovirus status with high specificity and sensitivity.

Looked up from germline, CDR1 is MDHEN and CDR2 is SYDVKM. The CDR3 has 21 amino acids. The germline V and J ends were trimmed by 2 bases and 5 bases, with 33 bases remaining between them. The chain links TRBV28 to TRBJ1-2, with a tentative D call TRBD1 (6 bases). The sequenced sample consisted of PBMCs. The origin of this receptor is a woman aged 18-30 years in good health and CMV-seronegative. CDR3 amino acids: CASSLTSLATNRDDRFYGYTF. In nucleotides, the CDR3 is TGTGCCAGCAGTTTAACCTCGCTCGCCACCAACAGGGACGATAGATTTTATGGCTACACCTTC.